This TCR beta chain came from a study of T-cell reconstitution after alpha-beta-depleted transplantation in children. Unique molecular identifiers tagged the TCRbeta library. TCRdb used MiXCR to reprocess the PCR reads, holding one entry per CDR3 protein. The sample holds under 750,000 distinct CDR3 sequences, under 25% seen once. The germline CDR1 and CDR2 sequences are SGHTA and FQGNSA. This CDR3 is built from 16 residues. V was pared by 2 bases and J by 5 bases, with 18 bases between. The chain recombines TRBV7-2 with TRBJ2-5; weak D call: TRBD1 (6 bases). This TCR came from a boy in the first two years of life who had a stem cell transplant for acute myeloid leukemia, so the T cells may come from the graft donor. The sample in question was PBMCs, mostly from graft donor cells, obtained 360 days after TCRalphabeta/CD19-depleted stem cell transplant. The CDR3 bases are TGTGCCAGCAGCTTACTGGGGGCCACAGGGTCCGAGACCCAGTACTTC. Amino acid sequence: CASSLLGATGSETQYF.